These T cell receptor beta chains were read from a single sample in a study of blood T cell repertoires in COVID-19. Generated by immunoSEQ multiplex PCR, the TCRdb table keeps only in-frame clones and is missing some. The sample records 400,000 to 550,000 clones, approximately 90% being singletons. Material: peripheral blood. The source of these receptors is a woman aged 25 to 39 with acute or convalescent COVID-19. The CDR3 runs from the conserved cysteine through the conserved F or W. D genes are given only for firm matches. The listing skips clone size in some rows; elsewhere it reads once, few, many or a size class.

NA	TRBV5-1	TRBJ2-7	NA	CASKADSSYEQYF	TGCGCCAGCAAGGCCGACAGCTCCTACGAGCAGTACTTC
NA	TRBV5-1	TRBJ1-2	NA	CASSAQTETGRGYTF	TGCGCCAGCAGCGCCCAGACAGAGACAGGACGTGGCTACACCTTC
NA	TRBV2	TRBJ1-1	NA	CASSDPRGNTEAFF	TGTGCCAGCAGTGACCCCAGGGGGAACACTGAAGCTTTCTTT
TRBD1	TRBV4-1	TRBJ1-1	NA	CASSQQSLTGWVNTEAFF	TGCGCCAGCAGCCAACAATCGCTGACAGGGTGGGTAAACACTGAAGCTTTCTTT
NA	TRBV7-9	TRBJ2-5	NA	CASSLTPGETQYF	TGTGCCAGCAGCTTAACCCCTGGCGAGACCCAGTACTTC
TRBD1	TRBV11-1	TRBJ2-1	NA	CASSRPGTGAYNEQFF	TGTGCCAGCAGCCGGCCCGGGACAGGGGCCTACAATGAGCAGTTCTTC
NA	TRBV5-1	TRBJ1-3	once	CASSLLGGTIYF	TGCGCCAGCAGCCTGTTAGGGGGCACCATATATTTT
TRBD2	TRBV5-4	TRBJ2-5	NA	CASSFTSGVSGETQYF	TGTGCCAGCAGCTTTACTAGCGGGGTTTCCGGGGAGACCCAGTACTTC
NA	TRBV5-5	TRBJ2-5	NA	CASSTTEGVGETQYF	TGTGCCAGCAGCACCACTGAGGGGGTCGGGGAGACCCAGTACTTC
NA	TRBV15	TRBJ2-7	NA	CATSRERRQGSHNEQYF	TGTGCCACCAGCAGAGAAAGGCGCCAGGGTTCTCATAACGAGCAGTACTTC
TRBD1	TRBV19	TRBJ1-2	NA	CASRTPGTGVYTF	TGTGCCAGTAGAACGCCGGGGACAGGGGTCTACACCTTC
NA	TRBV6-4	TRBJ2-4	NA	CASSEMRGSTIQYF	TGTGCCAGCAGCGAGATGCGGGGAAGTACCATTCAGTACTTC
NA	TRBV7-8	TRBJ2-1	NA	CASSPFLGDEQFF	TGTGCCAGCAGCCCGTTTCTGGGCGATGAGCAGTTCTTC
TRBD2	TRBV3-1/TRBV3-2	TRBJ2-5	NA	CASSAPSGGAQETQYF	TGTGCCAGCAGCGCCCCTAGCGGGGGGGCTCAAGAGACCCAGTACTTC
TRBD2	TRBV3-1/TRBV3-2	TRBJ2-2	NA	CASSPSVSGGTGELFF	TGTGCCAGCAGCCCAAGTGTAAGCGGGGGAACCGGGGAGCTGTTTTTT
TRBD2	TRBV15	TRBJ2-5	NA	CATSRTSGGRQETQYF	TGTGCCACCAGCAGGACTAGCGGGGGGCGGCAAGAGACCCAGTACTTC
NA	TRBV29-1	TRBJ2-1	once	CSVAAYNEQFF	TGCAGCGTTGCAGCGTACAATGAGCAGTTCTTC
TRBD1	TRBV3-1/TRBV3-2	TRBJ2-7	NA	CASSQVAGTDPYEQYF	TGTGCCAGCAGCCAAGTGGCCGGGACAGACCCCTACGAGCAGTACTTC
TRBD2	TRBV6-1	TRBJ2-4	NA	CASSGPPGLAGGGNIQYF	TGTGCCAGCAGTGGACCTCCGGGACTAGCGGGGGGTGGGAACATTCAGTACTTC
NA	TRBV2	TRBJ2-7	NA	CASRQYEQYF	TGTGCCAGCAGACAGTACGAGCAGTACTTC
NA	TRBV2	TRBJ1-5	NA	CASSGTTGFGQPQHF	TGTGCCAGCAGTGGAACGACAGGTTTCGGTCAGCCCCAGCATTTT
NA	TRBV2	TRBJ1-1	NA	CASSPQGGENTEAFF	TGTGCCAGCAGTCCCCAGGGCGGGGAGAACACTGAAGCTTTCTTT
TRBD2	TRBV9	TRBJ2-7	NA	CASAPSLAGGRYEQYF	TGTGCCAGCGCGCCCTCCCTAGCGGGGGGTCGGTACGAGCAGTACTTC
TRBD1	TRBV9	TRBJ1-5	NA	CASSGGTGDQPQHF	TGTGCCAGCAGCGGAGGGACAGGGGACCAGCCCCAGCATTTT
NA	TRBV24-1	TRBJ1-5	NA	CATSEKTSGGGNQPQHF	TGTGCCACCAGTGAGAAAACAAGCGGGGGGGGCAATCAGCCCCAGCATTTT
NA	TRBV5-6	TRBJ2-2	NA	CASSFRSTGRDTGELFF	TGTGCCAGCAGCTTTCGGAGTACAGGGAGAGACACCGGGGAGCTGTTTTTT
TRBD2	TRBV30	TRBJ2-3	NA	CAWAGLAGGRTDTQYF	TGTGCCTGGGCTGGACTAGCGGGGGGTAGGACAGATACGCAGTATTTT
TRBD1	TRBV6-4	TRBJ2-3	NA	CASSTGTGGSDTQYF	TGTGCCAGCAGCACCGGGACAGGGGGATCAGATACGCAGTATTTT
NA	TRBV2	TRBJ1-6	NA	CASGQNNSPLHF	TGTGCCAGCGGACAGAATAATTCACCCCTCCACTTT
NA	TRBV7-8	TRBJ2-7	NA	CASSLSVYEQYF	TGTGCCAGCAGCTTATCTGTCTACGAGCAGTACTTC
TRBD1	TRBV5-4	TRBJ2-1	NA	CASSLGPVRQGDEQFF	TGTGCCAGCAGCTTGGGACCCGTGAGACAGGGAGATGAGCAGTTCTTC
NA	TRBV7-9	TRBJ1-4	NA	CASSLATGSKEKLFF	TGTGCCAGCAGCTTAGCAACGGGGTCTAAAGAAAAACTGTTTTTT
NA	TRBV7-9	TRBJ2-1	NA	CASSSPAVLSFNEQFF	TGTGCCAGCAGCTCCCCAGCGGTGTTGTCTTTCAATGAGCAGTTCTTC
NA	TRBV6-2/TRBV6-3	TRBJ1-2	once	CASSSHKSYGYTF	TGCGCCAGCAGCTCCCACAAAAGCTATGGCTACACCTTC
TRBD2	TRBV6-5	TRBJ2-7	NA	CASRQTSGGAHEQYF	TGTGCCAGCAGGCAAACTAGCGGGGGGGCCCACGAGCAGTACTTC
NA	TRBV6-5	TRBJ1-1	NA	CASSRDTSFTEAFF	TGTGCCAGCAGCAGGGACACGTCGTTCACTGAAGCTTTCTTT
NA	TRBV4-1	TRBJ2-5	NA	CASSQVRQQETQYF	TGCGCCAGCAGCCAAGTTCGACAGCAAGAGACCCAGTACTTC
TRBD1	TRBV20-1	TRBJ1-2	NA	CSASLRLTTGEKSGYTF	TGCAGTGCTAGTTTACGGCTCACAACAGGGGAGAAAAGTGGCTACACCTTC
TRBD1	TRBV29-1	TRBJ2-1	once	CSVVSQGAINEQFF	TGCAGCGTTGTATCCCAGGGGGCAATAAATGAGCAGTTCTTC
NA	TRBV7-9	TRBJ1-4	NA	CASSFTTQGTNEKLFF	TGTGCCAGCAGCTTTACCACACAGGGTACTAATGAAAAACTGTTTTTT
NA	TRBV12-3/TRBV12-4	TRBJ2-5	NA	CASRRLGEETQYF	TGTGCCAGCAGGAGACTGGGAGAAGAGACCCAGTACTTC
NA	TRBV4-1	TRBJ2-3	NA	CASSQLGSHRGTDTQYF	TGCGCCAGCAGCCAATTGGGTTCTCACCGGGGCACAGATACGCAGTATTTT
NA	TRBV12-5	TRBJ1-1	NA	CASGLVRAGNTEAFF	TGTGCTAGTGGTTTGGTCAGGGCAGGGAACACTGAAGCTTTCTTT
TRBD1	TRBV19	TRBJ2-2	NA	CASSISVTGANTGELFF	TGTGCCAGTAGTATTTCTGTGACAGGGGCGAACACCGGGGAGCTGTTTTTT
NA	TRBV5-1	TRBJ1-5	NA	CASSLGVGQEQPQHF	TGCGCCAGCAGCTTGGGCGTGGGGCAAGAACAGCCCCAGCATTTT
NA	TRBV14	TRBJ2-1	NA	CASSSTQGGNEQFF	TGTGCCAGCAGCTCTACCCAGGGGGGCAATGAGCAGTTCTTC
NA	TRBV9	TRBJ2-1	NA	CASSVGGVRNEQFF	TGTGCCAGCAGCGTGGGGGGAGTACGGAATGAGCAGTTCTTC
TRBD2	TRBV3-1/TRBV3-2	TRBJ2-5	NA	CASSQEPSGQETQYF	TGTGCCAGCAGCCAAGAACCTAGCGGCCAAGAGACCCAGTACTTC
TRBD1	TRBV9	TRBJ2-2	NA	CASSPRTGENTGELFF	TGTGCCAGCAGCCCGCGGACAGGGGAGAACACCGGGGAGCTGTTTTTT
NA	TRBV9	TRBJ2-2	NA	CASSVRQGGTGELFF	TGTGCCAGCAGCGTTCGGCAGGGTGGGACCGGGGAGCTGTTTTTT
NA	TRBV10-2	TRBJ1-5	NA	CASSDKGFQPQHF	TGCGCCAGCAGTGATAAGGGGTTTCAGCCCCAGCATTTT
NA	TRBV27	TRBJ2-2	NA	CASSSPGPGELFF	TGTGCCAGCAGTTCCCCTGGGCCCGGGGAGCTGTTTTTT
NA	TRBV2	TRBJ2-1	NA	CASRHNSLGGNEQFF	TGTGCCAGCAGGCATAACAGTCTCGGGGGCAATGAGCAGTTCTTC
TRBD1	TRBV12-5	TRBJ1-6	NA	CASGWTGGDNSPLHF	TGTGCTAGTGGTTGGACAGGGGGGGATAATTCACCCCTCCACTTT
NA	TRBV3-1/TRBV3-2	TRBJ1-4	NA	CASSQVVTGEKLFF	TGTGCCAGCAGCCAAGTCGTAACAGGAGAAAAACTGTTTTTT
TRBD1	TRBV5-4	TRBJ1-2	NA	CASSLGTGELAYTF	TGTGCCAGCAGCTTGGGGACAGGGGAGTTGGCTTACACCTTC